This TCR beta chain is drawn from a study of T cell responses to AZD1222 COVID-19 vaccine. Overall study findings and caveats: There were mostly white British donors and more females than males, and clonal diversity was possibly underestimated. Per reports, nearly half of all spike-specific TCRs target regions that are unmutated in variants. Sampled repertoires all dated from after the peak T cell response.

Turning to this clone: The antigen remains unidentified.

Germline CDR1 is LNHDA and CDR2 is SQIVND (reference sequence). This CDR3 has 11 amino acids. Trimming pared 5 bases from V and 1 base from J, leaving 2 bases between. Some clones are missing from TCRdb's copy, which holds only in-frame ones; the method was immunoSEQ multiplex PCR. The sample yields around 150,000 clones, around four fifths seen once. This TCR derives from an adult in good health. The sample consisted of peripheral blood, taken on day 0 of AZD1222 vaccination. The chain is built from TRBV19 and TRBJ2-5; D gene unclear. In nucleotides, the CDR3 is TGTGCCAGTAGTTCCCAAGAGACCCAGTACTTC. Its translation: CASSSQETQYF.